This record concerns one TCR beta chain sequence. Trimming pared 1 base from V and 5 bases from J, leaving 15 bases between. The CDR3 runs to 15 residues. Per the germline V gene, CDR1 is SGHDT and CDR2 is YYEEEE. The record originates from a study of blood T cells in healthy people across ages. A sample-barcoded 5' primer and a J-beta primer mix were used in a second PCR of about 7 to 12 cycles. From the 5' RACE reads, TCRdb called clonotypes with MiXCR, one entry per CDR3 protein. The sample carries about 1.6 million distinct CDR3 sequences, approximately 32% recorded once. The origin of this receptor is a woman in her thirties in good health. The chain employs TRBV5-6 and TRBJ1-1; D is unclear. Sequencing was carried out using blood. The CDR3 here is CASSLSIRETTEAFF. Written as DNA, the CDR3 is TGTGCCAGCAGCTTGTCCATCCGGGAGACGACTGAAGCTTTCTTT.